These 29 T cell receptor beta chains share one sample of origin, sequenced in a study of T cell clonality in common variable immunodeficiency. Generated by immunoSEQ multiplex PCR, the TCRdb table keeps only in-frame clones and is missing some. Singletons are absent from the sample, which has over 45,000 clones. Sequenced sample: peripheral blood mononuclear cells. The receptor set was obtained from a person between 18 and 69 years old in good health.

This clone was detected many times. The sequence runs out 3 residues before the end of the CDR3; the remainder is reconstructed from the germline J gene. The chain has TRBV20-1 and TRBJ2-5; possible D gene TRBD2, 6 bases. The CDR3 spans 15 residues. CDR1 is DFQATT and CDR2 is SNEGSKA in the germline V gene (reference sequence). Trimming stripped 5 bases from V and 4 bases from J, with 20 bases between. CDR3 DNA, as far as it was read: TGCAGTGCTGGGGACTTAAAGCGTTCCAGAGAGACC. Protein: CSAGDLKRSRET. The CDR3 as a whole reads CSAGDLKRSRETQYF.

There are many counts of this clone. A read error may be the cause here, since a much bigger clone is one base away. The missing CDR3 end, 3 residues past where the read stops, is filled in from the germline J gene. V gene TRBV10-1 combines with J gene TRBJ2-2; no reliable D call. Germline loops: CDR1 WNHNN, CDR2 SYGVQD (reference sequence). CDR3 length: 13 residues. CDR3 bases read: TGCGCCAGCGGTGAGTTGGGCGATGGGGAG. Translated, it gives CASGELGDGE. The whole CDR3 region reads CASGELGDGELFF.

The sample holds a few counts of this clone. In the same sample, other DNA sequences code for this CDR3. The CDR3 region is CASSIDSSGNTIYF. CDR3 DNA (partial): TGTGCCAGTAGTATTGACAGCTCTGGAAACACC. The chain is built from TRBV19 and TRBJ1-3; D is perhaps TRBD1 (5 bases). Sequencing ends 3 residues short of the CDR3 end; the germline J gene provides the rest. Trimming took off 3 bases at V and 0 bases at J, with 6 bases between the two ends. This CDR3 comprises 14 residues. Germline V gene lookup returns CDR1 LNHDA and CDR2 SQIVND (reference sequence).

Comment on this clone: A much larger clone lies a single base off, so this may be a read error. The sequence runs out 3 residues before the end of the CDR3; the remainder is reconstructed from the germline J gene. This sequence joins TRBV19 and TRBJ2-3; 8 bases align to TRBD1. The CDR3 runs to 16 residues. In germline, CDR1 is LNHDA, CDR2 SQIVND (reference sequence). The CDR3 bases that were read are TGTGCCAGTAGATCTAACGGACAGGGCAACAATCAGCCG. This codes for CASRSNGQGNNQP. The whole CDR3 reads CASRSNGQGNNQPQYF.

This clone was detected ten times or more. The CDR3 goes on 3 residues after the read ends, and that part is filled in from the germline J gene. The gene calls are TRBV20-1 and TRBJ2-5; maybe TRBD1 (6 bases). The CDR3 length is 17 residues. Germline CDR1 DFQATT, CDR2 SNEGSKA (reference sequence). V was shortened by 1 base and J by 1 base, with 19 bases between the two germline ends. CDR3: CSARAALRGYPQETQYF. The CDR3 DNA, read in part, is TGCAGTGCTAGAGCTGCTCTCAGGGGATATCCCCAAGAGACC.

This clone has at least ten counts. The CDR3 is cut off 3 residues early in the read; its end comes from the germline J gene. The V call is TRBV7-8, the J call TRBJ1-4, with no clear D. V shed 6 bases and J shed 6 bases, with 11 bases lying between them. The CDR3 runs 13 residues. Germline V gene lookup returns CDR1 SGHVS and CDR2 FQNEAQ. The CDR3 bases that were read are TGTGCCAGCAGTCTCCGTTCCCATGAAAAA. It yields the protein CASSLRSHEK. The entire CDR3 reads CASSLRSHEKLFF.

This clone has at least ten counts. The read comes to an end 3 residues before the CDR3 does, leaving the germline J gene to fill in the end. The chain uses TRBV7-8 and TRBJ1-4; maybe TRBD1 (6 bases). The V gene's germline CDR1 is SGHVS and CDR2 FQNEAQ. The CDR3 covers 15 residues. The V gene lost 7 bases and the J gene lost 8 bases, with 20 bases spanning the gap. Partial CDR3 DNA: TGTGCCAGCACCCCGCGGGGGGCAGTAGGAGAAAAA. This codes for CASTPRGAVGEK. The whole CDR3 region reads CASTPRGAVGEKLFF. Complete variable domain (other parts from reference TRBV7-8 and TRBJ1-4): GAGVSQSPRYKVAKRGQDVALRCDPISGHVSLFWYQQALGQGPEFLTYFQNEAQLDKSGLPSDRFFAERPEGSVSTLKIQRTQQEDSAVYLCASTPRGAVGEKLFFGSGTQLSVL.

The sample holds many counts of this clone. The observed sequence ends 3 residues before the CDR3 terminus, with the missing tail filled in from the germline J gene. The chain joins TRBV6-4 to TRBJ2-3; no firm D call. Between the trimmed V and J ends, which lost 4 bases and 2 bases, there was a span of 10 bases. The germline V gene encodes CDR1 MRHNA and CDR2 SNTAGT. CDR3 length: 14 residues. The CDR3 DNA, read in part, is TGTGCCAGCAGTGGGTCAGCGATCACAGATACG. Protein: CASSGSAITDT. The full CDR3 sequence reads CASSGSAITDTQYF.

This clone was seen ten or more times. The read finishes 3 residues shy of the CDR3 end, and the germline J gene is used to complete it. V and J are TRBV19 and TRBJ1-2, with D perhaps TRBD1 (5 bases). CDR1 is LNHDA and CDR2 is SQIVND in the germline V gene (reference sequence). Trimming shortened V by 8 bases and J by 5 bases, and 18 bases separated the two germline ends. The CDR3 spans 14 residues. The part of the CDR3 DNA that was read is TGTGCCAGTTCGCCGGGGGGGGTACGATATGGC. This sequence encodes CASSPGGVRYG. The whole CDR3 region reads CASSPGGVRYGYTF.

This clone was seen a few times. Read sequence stops 3 residues before the CDR3 end, and the germline J gene provides the missing end. This same CDR3 is encoded by further DNA sequences in the sample. The rearrangement uses TRBV5-1 and TRBJ2-7, with D possibly being TRBD2 (6 bases). The CDR3 is 14 residues long. Trimming removed 2 bases at V and 0 bases at J, with 9 bases between. Looked up from germline, CDR1 is SGHRS and CDR2 is YFSETQ. Incomplete CDR3 DNA: TGCGCCAGCAGCTTCGGGGGAGGCTCCTACGAG. Protein: CASSFGGGSYE. The entire CDR3 protein reads CASSFGGGSYEQYF. Full variable domain (rest looked up from reference TRBV5-1 and TRBJ2-7): KAGVTQTPRYLIKTRGQQVTLSCSPISGHRSVSWYQQTPGQGLQFLFEYFSETQRNKGNFPGRFSGRQFSNSRSEMNVSTLELGDSALYLCASSFGGGSYEQYFGPGTRLTVT.

This clone has ten or more counts. The DNA ends 3 residues before the CDR3 does, and the rest of the CDR3 is filled in from the germline J gene. The chain employs TRBV9 and TRBJ2-5, with D possibly matching TRBD1 (5 bases). Germline lookup yields CDR1 SGDLS and CDR2 YYNGEE. The ends were cut back, 2 bases at V and 0 bases at J, with 11 bases in the middle. This CDR3 is 15 amino acids long. The CDR3 sequence is CASSVQGQYQETQYF. The DNA read from the CDR3 is TGTGCCAGCAGCGTGCAGGGTCAGTACCAAGAGACC.

This clone was seen many times. The read ends 3 residues before the CDR3 terminus; that terminus is restored from the germline J gene. The V call is TRBV20-1, the J call TRBJ2-3; weak D call: TRBD2 (6 bases). The V gene lost 4 bases and the J gene lost 3 bases, with 11 bases spanning the gap. Germline V gene lookup returns CDR1 DFQATT and CDR2 SNEGSKA (reference sequence). The CDR3 runs to 13 residues. The covered CDR3 bases are TGCAGTGCTACTAGCGAGGAGACAGATACG. It specifies CSATSEETDT. The complete CDR3 reads CSATSEETDTQYF.

In its sample, this clone was seen many times. The sequence runs out 3 residues before the end of the CDR3; the remainder is reconstructed from the germline J gene. The rearrangement joins TRBV3-1 (or the pseudogene TRBV3-2) to TRBJ2-1; D possibly corresponds to TRBD2 (6 bases). Germline CDR1 is LGHDT and CDR2 is YNNKEL (reference sequence). This CDR3 comprises 16 residues. V was clipped by 1 base and J by 2 bases, with 12 bases between them. The sequenced CDR3 bases are TGTGCCAGCAGCCAAGGGTCCCTAGCGACCTACAATGAG. This translates into CASSQGSLATYNE. The whole CDR3 reads CASSQGSLATYNEQFF.

Concerning this clone: The read is 3 residues too short to cover the CDR3 end, so that end is filled in from the germline J gene. The chain joins TRBV7-6 to TRBJ1-1; D is unclear. Germline CDR1 reads SGHVS; CDR2 reads FNYEAQ. The CDR3 contains 14 residues. The covered CDR3 bases are TGTGCCAGCAGCCCGGGGAACAACATGTATGGC. Its translation is CASSPGNNMYG. The full CDR3 is CASSPGNNMYGAFF.

Comment on this clone: The read gets to within 3 residues of the CDR3 end, and the germline J gene fills in the rest. The V gene is TRBV20-1, the J gene TRBJ1-5, with 10 bases matching TRBD1. Per the germline V gene, CDR1 is DFQATT and CDR2 is SNEGSKA (reference sequence). After removal of 6 bases from V and 2 bases from J, the junction contained 10 bases not matched to a gene. The CDR3 is made up of 16 amino acids. Partial CDR3 DNA: TGCAGTGCCCAGGGACAGGGGAGGTTGGGCAATCAGCCC. Its translation: CSAQGQGRLGNQP. The CDR3 in its entirety is CSAQGQGRLGNQPQHF.

This clone has at least ten counts. Read coverage stops 3 residues before the CDR3 terminus; the germline J gene supplies the remainder. The chain is built from TRBV7-6 and TRBJ1-2; 8 bases are a match to TRBD1. Trimming cost V 5 bases and J 5 bases; bases outside gene matches: 10. This CDR3 contains 15 residues. Germline V gene lookup returns CDR1 SGHVS and CDR2 FNYEAQ. The CDR3 bases that were read are TGTGCCAGCAGCCCCGCGGACAGGGTGGGGTATGGC. Its translation: CASSPADRVGYG. The entire CDR3 reads CASSPADRVGYGYTF.

This clone was seen many times. The read ends 3 residues before the CDR3 terminus; that terminus is restored from the germline J gene. This rearrangement joins TRBV20-1 to TRBJ1-2, with D perhaps TRBD1 (6 bases). This CDR3 spans 16 amino acids. CDR1 and CDR2 (germline): DFQATT, SNEGSKA (reference sequence). Incomplete CDR3 DNA: TGCAGTGCTAGAGGCGGCGTCGGAACAGGGAAACTGTCC. It yields the protein CSARGGVGTGKLS. The whole CDR3 is CSARGGVGTGKLSYTF.

This clone was counted at least ten times. The CDR3 is cut off 3 residues early in the read; its end comes from the germline J gene. The chain carries TRBV7-6 and TRBJ2-1; 9 bases match TRBD1. Germline trimming cut 5 bases from V and 3 bases from J; bases unmatched to any gene: 5. The germline V gene has CDR1 SGHVS and CDR2 FNYEAQ. This CDR3 has 15 amino acids. The DNA read from the CDR3 is TGTGCCAGCAGCGTAAGACAGGGGGTCTACAATGAG. Its protein is CASSVRQGVYNE. The entire CDR3 sequence reads CASSVRQGVYNEQFF.

In this sample, this clone turned up many times. The read gets to within 3 residues of the CDR3 end, and the germline J gene fills in the rest. The identical CDR3 is also encoded by other nucleotide sequences in the sample. V gene TRBV6-2 or TRBV6-3 combines with J gene TRBJ1-2, with D unclear. Germline CDR1 reads MNHEY; CDR2 reads SVGEGT. V lost 2 bases to trimming and J lost 1 base, with 11 bases between them. The CDR3 spans 15 residues. The CDR3 bases that were read are TGTGCCAGCAGTTACAGTAGCAGCATTAACTATGGC. This codes for CASSYSSSINYG. The whole CDR3 protein is CASSYSSSINYGYTF.

In this sample, this clone turned up a few times. The observed sequence ends 3 residues before the CDR3 terminus, with the missing tail filled in from the germline J gene. The chain links TRBV5-1 to TRBJ1-1; 8 positions match TRBD1. The J segment lost 5 bases and the V segment lost 4 bases, leaving 7 bases of the junction unmatched. This CDR3 region has 14 residues. Germline values: CDR1 SGHRS, CDR2 YFSETQ. The chain's CDR3 is CASSDYRGETEAFF. The CDR3 DNA, read in part, is TGCGCCAGCAGCGATTACAGGGGGGAAACTGAA.

This clone was counted only a few times. The read is 3 residues too short to cover the CDR3 end, so that end is filled in from the germline J gene. The rearrangement links TRBV5-1 to TRBJ2-1, with 7 bases aligning to TRBD2. Germline V gene data show CDR1 as SGHRS and CDR2 as YFSETQ. CDR3 length: 14 residues. V shed 4 bases, J shed 7 bases, and the junction held 8 bases outside the gene matches. Incomplete CDR3 DNA: TGCGCCAGCAGCCCCCTACTAGCGACAAATGAG. Protein: CASSPLLATNE. The full CDR3 protein is CASSPLLATNEQFF.

This clone appeared many times. The read comes to an end 3 residues before the CDR3 does, leaving the germline J gene to fill in the end. This rearrangement joins TRBV20-1 to TRBJ2-1, with 7 positions matching TRBD2. Germline loops: CDR1 DFQATT, CDR2 SNEGSKA (reference sequence). Trimming at V came to 0 bases and at J to 6 bases, leaving 8 bases not matched to a gene. The CDR3 length is 15 residues. This CDR3 is CSARDPSGKGNEQFF. The covered CDR3 bases are TGCAGTGCTAGAGATCCCAGCGGGAAAGGCAATGAG.

This clone has at least ten counts. The read ends 3 residues before the CDR3 terminus; that terminus is restored from the germline J gene. The rearrangement links TRBV19 to TRBJ2-1; 8 bases agree with TRBD1. This CDR3 is built from 14 residues. Germline loops: CDR1 LNHDA, CDR2 SQIVND (reference sequence). The ends lost 6 bases at V and 3 bases at J; junction bases unmatched: 4. The CDR3 reads CASRADRGYNEQFF. CDR3 DNA, as far as it was read: TGTGCCAGTAGGGCCGACAGGGGCTACAATGAG.

This clone was detected many times. The read is 3 residues too short to cover the CDR3 end, so that end is filled in from the germline J gene. The rearrangement joins TRBV5-6 to TRBJ2-5, with 7 nucleotides matching TRBD1. This CDR3 contains 15 residues. V was pared by 1 base and J by 5 bases, with 8 bases of the junction left unmatched. Germline V lookup: CDR1 SGHDT, CDR2 YYEEEE. CDR3 region: CASSLTPGQRETQYF. The CDR3 DNA, read in part, is TGTGCCAGCAGCTTGACTCCGGGACAGCGGGAGACC.

This clone appeared many times. The read stops 3 residues short of the end of the CDR3; the missing end is completed from the germline J gene. V gene TRBV20-1 combines with J gene TRBJ2-4; TRBD1 matches at 7 bases. This CDR3 has 14 residues. The germline CDR1 and CDR2 sequences are DFQATT and SNEGSKA (reference sequence). V gave up 0 bases and J gave up 8 bases; unmatched junction bases: 7. CDR3 bases read: TGCAGTGCTAGAGAGGCAGGGACAGTGGACATT. It specifies CSAREAGTVDI. The complete CDR3 protein is CSAREAGTVDIQYF.

This clone was seen repeatedly, ten times or more. The sequenced fragment ends 3 residues before the CDR3 boundary, so the rest is inferred from the germline J gene. This chain connects TRBV12-3 or TRBV12-4 to TRBJ2-7; 7 bases are shared with TRBD1. The CDR3 sequence is 12 residues long. J lost 6 bases, V lost 5 bases, and 4 bases had no gene match. The CDR3 bases that were read are TGTGCCAGCAGTCCCTACAGGGGCGAG. Translating gives CASSPYRGE. Given in full, the CDR3 is CASSPYRGEQYF.

The sample holds many counts of this clone. The CDR3 end is not reached by the read, which stops 3 residues before it; the germline J gene fills it in. This chain joins TRBV5-1 and TRBJ1-6, with 8 bases lining up with TRBD1. V lost 5 bases to trimming and J lost 8 bases; unmatched junction nucleotides: 6. Germline loops: CDR1 SGHRS, CDR2 YFSETQ. The CDR3 has 14 amino acids. The CDR3 sequence: CASRPGQGYSPLHF. The covered CDR3 bases are TGCGCCAGCAGGCCAGGACAGGGTTATTCACCC.

A remark on this clone: Read sequence stops 3 residues before the CDR3 end, and the germline J gene provides the missing end. The chain has TRBV5-1 and TRBJ2-5, with D perhaps TRBD2 (6 bases). The CDR3 covers 17 residues. V shed 0 bases and J shed 1 base, with 16 bases lying between them. From germline, CDR1 is SGHRS and CDR2 YFSETQ. The covered CDR3 bases are TGCGCCAGCAGCTTGGGTACGTCGGCGGGACTCCAAGAGACC. This translates into CASSLGTSAGLQET. The full CDR3 reads CASSLGTSAGLQETQYF.

This clone was observed at least ten times. The read terminates 3 residues ahead of where the CDR3 ends, so the germline J gene completes it. J is TRBJ2-2 and V is TRBV5-6; 7 bases align to TRBD1. CDR3 length equals 15 residues. The germline CDR1 and CDR2 sequences are SGHDT and YYEEEE. Partial CDR3 DNA: TGTGCCAGCAGCGGTTACGGGACAGCCAGCTCACCG. It yields the protein CASSGYGTASSP. The whole CDR3 protein reads CASSGYGTASSPLFF. Full variable domain (outside the CDR3, taken from reference TRBV5-6 and TRBJ2-2): DAGVTQSPTHLIKTRGQQVTLRCSPKSGHDTVSWYQQALGQGPQFIFQYYEEEERQRGNFPDRFSGHQFPNYSSELNVNALLLGDSALYLCASSGYGTASSPLFFGEGSRLTVL.